The 8 T cell receptor beta chains presented below share a single source sample, sequenced in a study of blood T cell repertoires in COVID-19 (dated by TCRdb to about 2020). The library was obtained by the immunoSEQ multiplex PCR assay. Drawn from immuneACCESS, this table holds only the in-frame rearrangements with V and J called that TCRdb kept. Clones are partly lost; checked studies trace under half to an unresolved V gene and leave the rest unexplained. In this sample the table shows tens of thousands of clones, 65% to 90% of which occur a single time. 15% to 20% of the sample lies in the top ten. Specimen: peripheral blood. The origin of the receptors is a human donor in a cohort sampled during active COVID-19.

J is TRBJ2-7 and V is TRBV7-9; 7 nucleotides align to TRBD2. Per germline, CDR1 SEHNR and CDR2 FQNEAQ (reference sequence). The CDR3 is 16 residues long. Losses at the gene ends were 5 bases for V and 1 base for J; bases not matched to a gene: 11. CDR3 protein: CASSRAGGLESYEQYF. CDR3 nucleotides: TGTGCCAGCAGCCGCGCGGGTGGACTAGAATCCTACGAGCAGTACTTC.

The chain links TRBV7-9 to TRBJ1-4; possible D gene TRBD1, 5 bases. This CDR3 has 14 amino acids. Trimming took 5 bases from V and 6 from J, leaving 13 bases between them. CDR1 and CDR2 from the germline V gene are SEHNR and FQNEAQ (reference sequence). The CDR3 spells CASSRGGSDEKLFF. For the CDR3, the DNA is TGTGCCAGCAGCCGCGGGGGGTCTGATGAAAAACTGTTTTTT.

The V gene is TRBV6-5, the J gene TRBJ2-1; a weak D match, TRBD2 (5 bases). CDR1 and CDR2 from the germline V gene are MNHEY and SVGAGI. V lost 6 bases, J lost 6 bases, and 15 bases lay in between. The CDR3 loop spans 14 amino acids. CDR3 sequence reads: CASRLGILANEQFF. Here the CDR3 DNA reads TGTGCCAGCAGACTAGGAATCCTAGCCAATGAGCAGTTCTTC.

This sequence joins TRBV6-6 and TRBJ2-1; no clear D gene. The V and J ends lost 0 bases and 6 bases respectively, with 12 bases between them. Germline-derived CDR1 and CDR2 are MNHNY and SVGAGI (reference sequence). The CDR3 covers 15 residues. Written as DNA, the CDR3 is TGTGCCAGCAGTTACTCTGGCAGGTCGCCCAATGAGCAGTTCTTC. It encodes CASSYSGRSPNEQFF.

This chain links TRBV6-2 or TRBV6-3 with TRBJ2-5; 12 nucleotides align to TRBD2. This CDR3 comprises 15 residues. V lost 0 bases and J lost 7; bases outside the gene matches: 3. Germline CDR1 is MNHEY and CDR2 is SVGEGT. DNA for the CDR3: TGTGCCAGCAGTTACTCGCTACTAGCGGGGGGGACCCAGTACTTC. Translated, it gives CASSYSLLAGGTQYF.

The chain links TRBV5-1 to TRBJ1-2; a weak D match, TRBD1 (6 bases). The CDR3 is 13 residues long. From germline, CDR1 is SGHRS and CDR2 YFSETQ. V gave up 4 bases and J gave up 5 bases, with 12 bases separating them. The CDR3 here is CASSEQGDYGYTF. The CDR3 DNA follows: TGCGCCAGCAGCGAACAGGGCGATTATGGCTACACCTTC.

This clone showed up just a few times. This chain joins TRBV6-2 or TRBV6-3 and TRBJ2-3, with D uncertain. There are 12 residues in the CDR3. Germline CDR1 reads MNHEY; CDR2 reads SVGEGT. V gave up 5 bases and J gave up 1 base, with 4 bases separating them. The CDR3 DNA sequence: TGTGCCAGCAGTCCGGGCACAGATACGCAGTATTTT. This gives the protein CASSPGTDTQYF.

The V gene is TRBV19, the J gene TRBJ1-3; D may be TRBD1 (5 bases). With 3 bases removed from V and 4 bases from J, the gap between germline ends came to 7 bases. CDR3 length: 13 residues. Germline CDR1 and CDR2: LNHDA and SQIVND (reference sequence). In DNA form, the CDR3 reads TGTGCCAGTAGTATCAGGACAGGAAACACCATATATTTT. Encoded protein: CASSIRTGNTIYF.